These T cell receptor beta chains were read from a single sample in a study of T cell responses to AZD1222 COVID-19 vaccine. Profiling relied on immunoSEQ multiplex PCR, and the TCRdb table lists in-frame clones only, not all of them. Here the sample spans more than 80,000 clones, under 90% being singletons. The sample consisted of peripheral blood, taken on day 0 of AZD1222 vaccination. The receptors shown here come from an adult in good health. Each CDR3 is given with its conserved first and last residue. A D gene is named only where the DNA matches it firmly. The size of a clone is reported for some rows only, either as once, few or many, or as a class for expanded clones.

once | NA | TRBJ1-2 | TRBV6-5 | CASSSDPQGGYTF | TGTGCCAGCAGTTCCGACCCCCAGGGTGGCTACACCTTC
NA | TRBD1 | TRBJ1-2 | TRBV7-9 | CASSLRDRGFSTF | TGTGCCAGCAGCCTCCGGGACAGGGGTTTCTCCACCTTC
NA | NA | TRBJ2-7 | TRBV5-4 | CASSSAGGGSGYEQYF | TGTGCCAGCAGCTCCGCGGGCGGCGGTTCCGGCTACGAGCAGTACTTC
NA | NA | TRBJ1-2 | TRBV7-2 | CASSLGTQKNYGYTF | TGTGCCAGCAGCTTAGGGACCCAGAAAAACTATGGCTACACCTTC
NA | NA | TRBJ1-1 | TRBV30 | CAWRDWSTEAFF | TGTGCCTGGAGGGACTGGAGCACTGAAGCTTTCTTT
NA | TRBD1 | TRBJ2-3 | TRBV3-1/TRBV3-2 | CASSQGDRGFADTQYF | TGTGCCAGCAGCCAAGGGGACAGGGGGTTCGCAGATACGCAGTATTTT
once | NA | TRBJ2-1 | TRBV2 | CASSDEARMGNEQFF | TGTGCCAGCAGTGATGAAGCTAGAATGGGCAATGAGCAGTTCTTC
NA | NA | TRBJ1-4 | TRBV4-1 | CASSQGRVGEKLFF | TGCGCCAGCAGCCAAGGGCGGGTGGGTGAAAAACTGTTTTTT
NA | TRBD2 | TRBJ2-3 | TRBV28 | CASSPPSGRATDTQYF | TGTGCCAGCAGTCCACCCAGCGGGAGGGCCACAGATACGCAGTATTTT
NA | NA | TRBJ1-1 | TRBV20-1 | CSAKGVTEAFF | TGCAGTGCCAAGGGTGTGACTGAAGCTTTCTTT
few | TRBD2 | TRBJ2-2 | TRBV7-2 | CASSSRSGGGATGELFF | TGTGCCAGCAGCTCCCGATCGGGGGGAGGCGCCACCGGGGAGCTGTTTTTT
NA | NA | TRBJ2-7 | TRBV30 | CARRTDSYEQYF | TGTGCCCGACGGACGGACTCCTACGAGCAGTACTTC
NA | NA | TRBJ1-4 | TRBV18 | CASSPGGNEKLFF | TGTGCCAGCTCACCAGGGGGAAATGAAAAACTGTTTTTT
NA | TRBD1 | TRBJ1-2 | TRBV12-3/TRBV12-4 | CASSRQGTYGYTF | TGTGCCAGCAGCCGACAGGGTACCTATGGCTACACCTTC
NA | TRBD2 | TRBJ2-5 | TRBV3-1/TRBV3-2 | CASSREGGATQYF | TGTGCCAGCAGTCGAGAGGGAGGGGCTACCCAGTACTTC
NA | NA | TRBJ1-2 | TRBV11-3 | CASRAEGDSFYGYTF | TGTGCCAGCAGGGCCGAGGGGGACTCTTTCTATGGCTACACCTTC
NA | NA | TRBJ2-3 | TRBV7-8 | CASSSPISDTQYF | TGTGCCAGCAGCTCCCCTATTTCAGATACGCAGTATTTT
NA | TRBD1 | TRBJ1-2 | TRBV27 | CASSLGTGGKHGYTF | TGTGCCAGCAGTTTAGGGACAGGGGGAAAACATGGCTACACCTTC
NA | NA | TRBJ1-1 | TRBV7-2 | CASSFGSGNTEAFF | TGTGCCAGCAGCTTCGGGTCGGGTAACACTGAAGCTTTCTTT
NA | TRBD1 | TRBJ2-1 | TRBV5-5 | CASSPPGQAYNEQFF | TGTGCCAGCAGCCCTCCGGGACAGGCCTACAATGAGCAGTTCTTC
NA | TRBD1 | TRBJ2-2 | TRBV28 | CASRRGDRADWSGELFF | TGTGCCAGCAGGAGAGGTGACAGGGCGGATTGGTCCGGGGAGCTGTTTTTT
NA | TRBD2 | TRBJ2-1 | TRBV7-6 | CASSHGIAGGENEQFF | TGTGCCAGCAGCCACGGTATAGCGGGAGGGGAAAATGAGCAGTTCTTC
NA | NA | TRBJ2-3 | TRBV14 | CASSLGGTSTDTQYF | TGTGCCAGCAGCCTAGGGGGGACTAGCACAGATACGCAGTATTTT
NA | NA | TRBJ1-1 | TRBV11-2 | CASSLAFGRMNTEAFF | TGTGCCAGCAGCTTAGCCTTTGGTCGGATGAACACTGAAGCTTTCTTT
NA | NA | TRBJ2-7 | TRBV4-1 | CASSQRQLSYEQYF | TGCGCCAGCAGCCAGCGCCAATTGTCCTACGAGCAGTACTTC
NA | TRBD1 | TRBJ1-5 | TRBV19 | CASSRTGGAGANQPQHF | TGTGCCAGTAGTCGGACAGGGGGCGCGGGGGCCAATCAGCCCCAGCATTTT
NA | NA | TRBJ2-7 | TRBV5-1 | CASHQQGFRDEQYF | TGCGCCAGCCACCAACAGGGATTTAGGGACGAGCAGTACTTC
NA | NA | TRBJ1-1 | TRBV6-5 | CASSLGVRVNTEAFF | TGTGCCAGCAGCTTAGGGGTTAGAGTGAACACTGAAGCTTTCTTT
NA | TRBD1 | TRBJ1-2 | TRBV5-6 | CASSSRGLRGYTF | TGTGCCAGCAGTTCCAGGGGGCTTCGTGGCTACACCTTC
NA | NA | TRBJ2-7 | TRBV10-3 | CAISESGLEQYF | TGTGCCATCAGTGAGTCTGGGCTCGAGCAGTACTTC
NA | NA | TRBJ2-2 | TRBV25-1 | CASSERGKGHGELFF | TGTGCCAGCAGTGAAAGAGGAAAGGGTCACGGGGAGCTGTTTTTT
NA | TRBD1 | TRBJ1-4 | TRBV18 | CASSEQGDEKLFF | TGTGCCAGCTCAGAACAGGGGGACGAAAAACTGTTTTTT
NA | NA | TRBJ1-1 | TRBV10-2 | CASSEPYRVAGTEAFF | TGCGCCAGCAGTGAGCCCTACAGGGTTGCCGGCACTGAAGCTTTCTTT
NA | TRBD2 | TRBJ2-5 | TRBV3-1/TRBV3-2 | CASSQVTSGAETQYF | TGTGCCAGCAGCCAAGTAACTAGCGGGGCCGAGACCCAGTACTTC
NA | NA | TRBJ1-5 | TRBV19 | CASSIRSGANLYSNQPQHF | TGTGCCAGTAGTATACGTTCGGGGGCGAATCTATATAGCAATCAGCCCCAGCATTTT
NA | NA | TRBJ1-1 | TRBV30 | CAWSRPGQGYREAFF | TGTGCCTGGAGTAGGCCCGGGCAGGGATATCGTGAAGCTTTCTTT
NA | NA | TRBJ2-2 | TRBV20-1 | CSAGSTGELFF | TGCAGTGCCGGTAGCACCGGGGAGCTGTTTTTT
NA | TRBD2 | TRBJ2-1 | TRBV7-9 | CASSPPGSGMYNEQFF | TGTGCCAGCAGCCCCCCGGGTAGCGGGATGTACAATGAGCAGTTCTTC
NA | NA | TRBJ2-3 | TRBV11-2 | CASSISRVRDTQYF | TGTGCCAGCAGCATCTCTAGGGTTCGTGATACGCAGTATTTT
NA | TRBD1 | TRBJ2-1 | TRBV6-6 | CASSYPDRSSVNEQFF | TGTGCCAGCAGTTACCCGGACAGGTCAAGTGTCAATGAGCAGTTCTTC
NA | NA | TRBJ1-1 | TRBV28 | CASITGTAGSSEAFF | TGTGCCAGCATTACCGGGACCGCTGGTAGCTCTGAAGCTTTCTTT
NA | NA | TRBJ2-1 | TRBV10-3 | CAISEADGVYNEQFF | TGTGCCATCAGTGAGGCGGACGGAGTATACAATGAGCAGTTCTTC
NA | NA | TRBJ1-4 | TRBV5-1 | CASTWRDRANEKLFF | TGCGCCAGCACGTGGAGGGATCGAGCTAATGAAAAACTGTTTTTT
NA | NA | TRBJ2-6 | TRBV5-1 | CASSLAGLAGANVLTF | TGCGCCAGCAGCTTGGCAGGGCTCGCTGGGGCCAACGTCCTGACTTTC
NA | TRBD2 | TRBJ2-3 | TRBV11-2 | CASSSERGANHITDTQYF | TGTGCCAGCAGCTCCGAGCGGGGGGCCAACCACATCACAGATACGCAGTATTTT
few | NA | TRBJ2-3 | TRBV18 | CASSPRTGTDTQYF | TGTGCCAGCTCACCACGTACAGGCACAGATACGCAGTATTTT
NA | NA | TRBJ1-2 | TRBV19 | CASSKVGREVYGYTF | TGTGCCAGTAGTAAGGTCGGGCGGGAGGTGTATGGCTACACCTTC
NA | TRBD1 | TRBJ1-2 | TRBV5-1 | CASSLRQGASYGYTF | TGCGCCAGCAGCTTGCGACAGGGGGCATCCTATGGCTACACCTTC
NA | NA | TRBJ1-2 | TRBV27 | CASSSNQGYGYTF | TGTGCCAGCAGTTCAAACCAGGGTTATGGCTACACCTTC
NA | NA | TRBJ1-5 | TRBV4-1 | CASSQDETQGQPQHF | TGCGCCAGCAGCCAAGATGAAACACAGGGACAGCCCCAGCATTTT
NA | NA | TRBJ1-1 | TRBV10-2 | CASSKGLNTEAFF | TGCGCCAGCAGTAAGGGACTAAACACTGAAGCTTTCTTT
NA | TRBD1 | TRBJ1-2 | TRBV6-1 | CASSGSGQGYGYTF | TGTGCCAGCAGTGGATCAGGACAGGGCTATGGCTACACCTTC
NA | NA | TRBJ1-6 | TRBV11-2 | CASSTTSDRFSLHF | TGTGCCAGCAGCACGACCTCCGACAGGTTCTCCCTCCACTTT
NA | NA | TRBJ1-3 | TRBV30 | CAWGTSGALGNTIYF | TGTGCCTGGGGAACGTCGGGGGCATTGGGAAACACCATATATTTT
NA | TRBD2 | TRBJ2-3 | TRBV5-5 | CASRRTSGGAGTDTQYF | TGTGCCAGCAGACGGACTAGCGGGGGGGCCGGCACAGATACGCAGTATTTT
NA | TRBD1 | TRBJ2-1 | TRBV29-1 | CSVYGQGQGEQFF | TGCAGCGTTTACGGACAGGGCCAGGGTGAGCAGTTCTTC
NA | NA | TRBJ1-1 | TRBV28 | CAIRTAGRDTEAFF | TGTGCCATTAGGACTGCCGGCCGGGACACTGAAGCTTTCTTT
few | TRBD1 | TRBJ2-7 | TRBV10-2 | CASEPGQGAHEQYF | TGCGCCAGCGAACCGGGACAGGGGGCCCACGAGCAGTACTTC
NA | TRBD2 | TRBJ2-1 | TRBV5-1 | CASSVSGTVNNEQFF | TGCGCCAGCAGCGTAAGCGGGACTGTCAACAATGAGCAGTTCTTC
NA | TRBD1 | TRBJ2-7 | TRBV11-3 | CASSSTNRGTYEQYF | TGTGCCAGCAGCTCCACTAACAGGGGAACCTACGAGCAGTACTTC